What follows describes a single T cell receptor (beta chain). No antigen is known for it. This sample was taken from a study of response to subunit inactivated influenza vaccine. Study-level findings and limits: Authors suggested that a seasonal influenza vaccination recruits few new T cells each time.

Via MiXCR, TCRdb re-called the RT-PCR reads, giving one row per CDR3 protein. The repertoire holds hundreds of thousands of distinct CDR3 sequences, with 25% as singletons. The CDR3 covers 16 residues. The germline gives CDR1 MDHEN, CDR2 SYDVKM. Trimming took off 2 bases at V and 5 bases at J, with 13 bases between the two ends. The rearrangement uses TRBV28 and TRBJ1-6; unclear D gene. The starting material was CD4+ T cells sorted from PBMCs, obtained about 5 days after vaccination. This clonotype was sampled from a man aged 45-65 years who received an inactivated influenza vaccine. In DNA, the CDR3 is TGTGCCAGCAGTTTAATACGGGTGCTAAATAATTCACCCCTCCACTTT. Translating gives CASSLIRVLNNSPLHF. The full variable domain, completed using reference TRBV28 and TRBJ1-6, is DVKVTQSSRYLVKRTGEKVFLECVQDMDHENMFWYRQDPGLGLRLIYFSYDVKMKEKGDIPEGYSVSREKKERFSLILESASTNQTSMYLCASSLIRVLNNSPLHFGNGTRLTVT.